The rows below give T cell receptor beta chains drawn from one sample of a study of shared clonotypes between healthy human individuals. Method: immunoSEQ multiplex PCR; TCRdb's copy keeps in-frame clones and lacks some. In the table there are hundreds of thousands of clones, roughly nine tenths of which are singletons. Sequencing was done on a sample of naive CD8+ T cells sorted from blood. These receptors came from a man aged 25-40 years in good health. CDR3s include the opening cysteine and the closing phenylalanine or tryptophan. The D gene is left open where the match is weak. Only part of the rows carry a size: once, few, many, or a class if the clone is expanded.

v_call	clone_size	d_call	j_call	cdr3_aa	cdr3_nt
TRBV19	few	.	TRBJ1-2	CASSIDSNYGYTF	TGTGCCAGTAGTATAGATAGCAACTATGGCTACACCTTC
TRBV4-1	once	TRBD2	TRBJ2-1	CASSQELAGYNEQFF	TGCGCCAGCAGCCAAGAACTAGCGGGCTACAATGAGCAGTTCTTC
TRBV29-1	.	.	TRBJ2-2	CSVEAGVEGNTGELFF	TGCAGCGTTGAAGCCGGGGTTGAGGGGAACACCGGGGAGCTGTTTTTT
TRBV27	.	TRBD2	TRBJ2-1	CASSLTSGDLYNEQFF	TGTGCCAGCAGTTTAACTAGCGGGGACCTCTACAATGAGCAGTTCTTC
TRBV30	once	.	TRBJ1-2	CAWSVLGSWYGYTF	TGTGCCTGGAGTGTACTGGGGTCATGGTATGGCTACACCTTC
TRBV27	.	TRBD1	TRBJ2-1	CASRSQGTTSYNEQFF	TGTGCCAGCAGGTCACAGGGGACAACGTCCTACAATGAGCAGTTCTTC
TRBV7-8	.	TRBD2	TRBJ2-7	CASSLPAGGIQGLVYEQYF	TGTGCCAGCAGCTTACCGGCGGGGGGGATACAGGGGTTAGTCTACGAGCAGTACTTC
TRBV27	.	TRBD2	TRBJ2-4	CASSSPASGGLAKNIQYF	TGTGCCAGCAGTTCCCCGGCTAGCGGTGGGTTAGCCAAAAACATTCAGTACTTC
TRBV2	.	.	TRBJ2-1	CASTPGEGARFNEQFF	TGTGCCAGCACCCCAGGGGAGGGGGCCAGGTTTAATGAGCAGTTCTTC
TRBV28	once	.	TRBJ2-7	CASSFGAAYYEQYF	TGTGCCAGCAGTTTTGGGGCCGCGTACTACGAGCAGTACTTC
TRBV6-5	.	.	TRBJ2-2	CASSARGTVRQELFF	TGTGCCAGCAGTGCTCGGGGGACAGTAAGGCAAGAGCTGTTTTTT
TRBV28	.	TRBD1	TRBJ1-5	CASSLTGAHQPQHF	TGTGCCAGCAGTTTAACAGGGGCACATCAGCCCCAGCATTTT
TRBV7-9	.	TRBD2	TRBJ2-1	CASSSLSGSSYNEQFF	TGTGCCAGCAGCTCCCTTAGCGGGAGCTCCTACAATGAGCAGTTCTTC
TRBV28	.	.	TRBJ1-2	CASSLLGELGGYTF	TGTGCCAGCAGTTTACTCGGGGAGTTAGGGGGCTACACCTTC
TRBV7-9	.	.	TRBJ2-1	CASSLVTRINEQFF	TGTGCCAGCAGCCTCGTAACTAGGATCAATGAGCAGTTCTTC
TRBV27	.	.	TRBJ2-4	CASSFGPRGKNIQYF	TGTGCCAGCAGTTTTGGACCCCGGGGCAAAAACATTCAGTACTTC
TRBV5-4	.	.	TRBJ2-7	CASSSRDTVPVEQYF	TGTGCCAGCAGCTCCCGGGACACAGTTCCGGTCGAGCAGTACTTC
TRBV7-9	.	TRBD1	TRBJ2-7	CASSLGQVSSYEQYF	TGTGCCAGCAGCTTGGGACAGGTGAGCTCCTACGAGCAGTACTTC
TRBV27	.	.	TRBJ2-1	CASSLSVFNEQFF	TGTGCCAGCAGTTTATCAGTCTTCAATGAGCAGTTCTTC
TRBV7-9	.	TRBD1	TRBJ1-2	CASSQAGQGTFNYGYTF	TGTGCCAGCAGCCAAGCGGGACAGGGGACGTTTAACTATGGCTACACCTTC
TRBV10-3	.	.	TRBJ2-7	CAISDEGLGYEQYF	TGTGCCATCAGTGACGAGGGACTGGGCTACGAGCAGTACTTC
TRBV27	.	.	TRBJ1-1	CASSYPGAGSQEAFF	TGTGCCAGCAGTTACCCCGGGGCAGGCTCCCAAGAAGCTTTCTTT
TRBV5-1	.	TRBD2	TRBJ2-1	CASSQPGLAGGRGSYNEQFF	TGCGCCAGCAGCCAACCGGGACTAGCGGGGGGACGGGGCTCCTACAATGAGCAGTTCTTC
TRBV7-9	.	.	TRBJ1-1	CASSLAGSGEAFF	TGTGCCAGCAGCTTAGCAGGGTCCGGAGAAGCTTTCTTT
TRBV7-9	.	TRBD2	TRBJ2-1	CASSLDPSGSSSYNEQFF	TGTGCCAGCAGCTTGGACCCTAGCGGGAGTAGCTCCTACAATGAGCAGTTCTTC
TRBV9	.	.	TRBJ2-7	CASSVTAGGSYEQYF	TGTGCCAGCAGCGTAACGGCAGGTGGGTCCTACGAGCAGTACTTC
TRBV14	.	TRBD1	TRBJ1-1	CASSPRDSVNTEAFF	TGTGCCAGCAGCCCGAGGGACAGCGTGAACACTGAAGCTTTCTTT
TRBV19	once	.	TRBJ2-1	CASSIYTRYEQFF	TGTGCCAGTAGTATATACACGCGGTATGAGCAGTTCTTC
TRBV27	.	TRBD2	TRBJ2-1	CASNPRPGTSGSYNEQFF	TGTGCCAGCAATCCCCGCCCCGGGACTAGCGGATCCTACAATGAGCAGTTCTTC
TRBV7-6	.	.	TRBJ2-5	CASSLGVGGMGQETQYF	TGTGCCAGCAGCTTAGGCGTGGGCGGGATGGGTCAAGAGACCCAGTACTTC
TRBV5-1	once	TRBD1	TRBJ2-7	CASSSTDRGNEQYF	TGCGCCAGCAGCTCGACGGACAGGGGGAACGAGCAGTACTTC
TRBV11-2	.	TRBD1	TRBJ2-5	CASSLDPQGVYQETQYF	TGTGCCAGCAGCTTAGATCCGCAGGGGGTCTACCAAGAGACCCAGTACTTC
TRBV7-9	.	.	TRBJ2-1	CASSLGGEQFF	TGTGCCAGCAGTCTAGGAGGGGAGCAGTTCTTC
TRBV27	.	.	TRBJ2-2	CASSKVTGELFF	TGTGCCAGCAGTAAGGTTACCGGGGAGCTGTTTTTT
TRBV7-8	.	.	TRBJ2-1	CASSLGPAWSNEQFF	TGTGCCAGCAGCTTGGGCCCCGCCTGGTCGAATGAGCAGTTCTTC
TRBV9	.	TRBD2	TRBJ2-1	CASSVSSGRAREQFF	TGTGCCAGCAGCGTTTCCAGCGGGAGGGCCCGGGAGCAGTTCTTC
TRBV27	.	.	TRBJ1-5	CASSFSYSNQPQHF	TGTGCCAGCAGTTTTTCGTATAGCAATCAGCCCCAGCATTTT
TRBV5-4	.	TRBD2	TRBJ2-3	CASSLDPSGRPSADTQYF	TGTGCCAGCAGCTTGGATCCTAGCGGGAGGCCTAGCGCAGATACGCAGTATTTT